The 23 T cell receptor beta chains listed next were all sequenced from one sample in a study of Ad26.COV2.S vaccination and SARS-CoV-2 variants (dated by TCRdb to 2020 to 2022). Libraries were built with the immunoSEQ multiplex PCR assay. TCRdb mirrors the immuneACCESS table, restricted to in-frame sequences. Some clones are absent from its copies; in checked studies, under half trace to an unresolved V gene, and the reason for the others is unknown. Within this sample are about 350,000 clones, with 75% to 90% of them counted one time only. About 10% of the sample belongs to the ten largest clones. Explained via the paper, the treatment or condition label denotes: around 19 received Ad26.COV2.S at low or high dose, single or two shots; roughly five received placebo; per-sample allocation not given. Repertoires of vaccine and placebo recipients were sequenced from samples collected on day 63 after the first injection.

Sequencing was performed on peripheral blood, taken in a trial of Ad26.COV2.S vaccine versus placebo. All receptors come from a person between 18 and 60 years old who received the Ad26.COV2.S COVID-19 vaccine or a placebo.

This clone was seen a handful of times. This sequence joins TRBV4-3 and TRBJ1-2, with a weak D call TRBD1 (5 bases). There are 15 residues in the CDR3. V was trimmed by 1 base and J by 3 bases, leaving 12 bases between them. The germline V gene encodes CDR1 LGHNA and CDR2 YSLEER. The chain's CDR3 is CASSQGAGSDYGYTF. As DNA, the CDR3 is TGCGCCAGCAGCCAAGGGGCAGGGTCGGACTATGGCTACACCTTC.

This rearrangement joins TRBV6-5 to TRBJ2-4, with a possible D match to TRBD2 (5 bases). Germline V gene data show CDR1 as MNHEY and CDR2 as SVGAGI. V lost 8 bases and J 0 bases, leaving 14 bases between the germline ends. The CDR3 totals 15 residues. CDR3 amino acids: CASRGEGIAKNIQYF. The CDR3 DNA is TGTGCCAGCCGGGGTGAGGGTATAGCCAAAAACATTCAGTACTTC.

The chain employs TRBV11-3 and TRBJ2-1; 7 positions match TRBD2. Unmatched junction bases numbered 11, after V lost 1 base and J lost 8 bases. This CDR3 has 16 amino acids. CDR1 is SGHNT and CDR2 is YENEEA in the germline V gene. In nucleotides, the CDR3 is TGTGCCAGCAGCTTAGGGCTGACTAGCACAGGCGATGAGCAGTTCTTC. Encoded protein: CASSLGLTSTGDEQFF.

The chain combines TRBV7-2 with TRBJ2-5; 9 nucleotides line up with TRBD2. Germline V lookup: CDR1 SGHTA, CDR2 FQGNSA. The CDR3 is 15 amino acids. Trimming took 5 bases from V and 3 from J; bases not matched to a gene: 7. CDR3 sequence (DNA): TGTGCCAGCAGCCCCGGACTAGCGTCAAAAGAGACCCAGTACTTC. Its translation is CASSPGLASKETQYF.

This clone was found once. One junction end disagrees with the germline gene, perhaps due to a read error. The V gene is TRBV5-1, the J gene TRBJ2-1, with 9 bases that match TRBD1. Per germline, CDR1 SGHRS and CDR2 YFSETQ. This CDR3 has 15 residues. This CDR3 is CASSQGTGSRNGQFF. The DNA for the CDR3 is TGCGCCAGCAGCCAGGGGACAGGGAGCCGTAATGGGCAGTTCTTC. The variable domain in full, completed from reference TRBV5-1 and TRBJ2-1, reads KAGVTQTPRYLIKTRGQQVTLSCSPISGHRSVSWYQQTPGQGLQFLFEYFSETQRNKGNFPGRFSGRQFSNSRSEMNVSTLELGDSALYLCASSQGTGSRNGQFFGPGTRLTVL.

This chain joins TRBV5-6 and TRBJ2-2; the match to TRBD1 covers 7 bases. This CDR3 contains 13 residues. The J segment lost 6 bases and the V segment lost 4 bases, leaving 3 bases of the junction unmatched. Germline lookup yields CDR1 SGHDT and CDR2 YYEEEE. CDR3 sequence reads: CASSAGGSGELFF. The CDR3 region has the DNA TGTGCCAGCAGCGCAGGGGGATCCGGGGAGCTGTTTTTT.

This clone was recorded once. The V and J genes are TRBV4-3 and TRBJ2-1, with D unclear. Trimming removed 0 bases from V and 0 bases from J, with 9 bases in between. CDR1 and CDR2 from the germline V gene are LGHNA and YSLEER. The CDR3 spans 16 residues. CDR3 nucleotide sequence: TGCGCCAGCAGCCAAGATTCCCTAAGCTCCTACAATGAGCAGTTCTTC. Protein sequence: CASSQDSLSSYNEQFF.

The CDR3 DNA is TGCAGCGTTGAAGACCCGACAGGGTCGTTGGCCTATGGCTACACCTTC. As protein: CSVEDPTGSLAYGYTF. The chain links TRBV29-1 to TRBJ1-2; 7 bases agree with TRBD1. This CDR3 has 16 amino acids. Germline CDR1 is SQVTM and CDR2 is ANQGSEA. Trimming cost V 0 bases and J 4 bases; bases outside gene matches: 11.

The chain joins TRBV18 to TRBJ2-5, with unresolved D. The CDR3 sequence is 13 residues long. V dropped 3 bases and J dropped 5 bases, with 10 bases sitting between them. Per the germline V gene, CDR1 is KGHSH and CDR2 is LQKENI. CDR3 sequence reads: CASSPPTMETQYF. The CDR3 region has the DNA TGTGCCAGCTCACCCCCGACCATGGAGACCCAGTACTTC.

The chain combines TRBV4-3 with TRBJ2-2, with 14 bases matching TRBD2. There are 19 residues in the CDR3. Germline V CDR1 and CDR2: LGHNA, YSLEER. V was pared by 5 bases and J by 1 base, with 9 bases of the junction left unmatched. CDR3 nucleotides: TGCGCCAGCAGCGGCCCCGGGACTAGCGGGGGCCAGAACACCGGGGAGCTGTTTTTT. It specifies CASSGPGTSGGQNTGELFF.

The rearrangement joins TRBV18 to TRBJ1-5; 8 bases line up with TRBD1. Germline V lookup: CDR1 KGHSH, CDR2 LQKENI. Germline trimming cut 2 bases from V and 3 bases from J; bases unmatched to any gene: 3. This CDR3 spans 15 amino acids. DNA of the CDR3: TGTGCCAGCTCACCAGAGACAGGGGCCAATCAGCCCCAGCATTTT. Its translation: CASSPETGANQPQHF.

The rearrangement joins TRBV6-5 to TRBJ1-1; no definite D call. With 0 bases removed from V and 1 base from J, the gap between germline ends came to 9 bases. CDR1 and CDR2 (germline): MNHEY, SVGAGI. CDR3 size: 15 residues. The CDR3 DNA reads TGTGCCAGCAGTTACTCGAAACCATCGAACACTGAAGCTTTCTTT. Residues: CASSYSKPSNTEAFF.

This chain joins TRBV28 and TRBJ1-5; 7 nucleotides match TRBD1. Germline loops: CDR1 MDHEN, CDR2 SYDVKM. V lost 6 bases to trimming and J lost 5 bases; unmatched junction nucleotides: 19. The CDR3 covers 18 residues. The CDR3 DNA reads as TGTGCCAGCAGAAAACATCTACAGGGGATAGCTTCTTATCAGCCCCAGCATTTT. Its translation is CASRKHLQGIASYQPQHF.

The rearrangement links TRBV9 to TRBJ1-6; 7 bases are a match to TRBD1. Germline assignment: CDR1 SGDLS and CDR2 YYNGEE. After removal of 5 bases from V and 7 bases from J, the junction contained 6 bases not matched to a gene. The CDR3 consists of 14 residues. DNA for the CDR3: TGTGCCAGCAGTGGGGACAGCGGCAATTCACCCCTCCACTTT. Its protein product is CASSGDSGNSPLHF.

J is TRBJ2-1 and V is TRBV7-8, with 8 bases fitting TRBD1. Germline CDR1 SGHVS, CDR2 FQNEAQ. V lost 5 bases to trimming and J lost 7 bases; unmatched junction nucleotides: 7. This CDR3 contains 14 residues. The CDR3 DNA is TGTGCCAGCAGCCGCTCGACAGGGGTTAATGAGCAGTTCTTC. Amino acids: CASSRSTGVNEQFF.

The V gene is TRBV27, the J gene TRBJ2-7, with D possibly being TRBD1 or TRBD2 (6 bases each). CDR1 is MNHEY, CDR2 SMNVEV, per germline (reference sequence). Trimming shortened V by 6 bases and J by 7 bases, and 16 bases separated the two germline ends. The CDR3 length is 13 residues. In DNA form, the CDR3 reads TGTGCCAGCAGCCTTTCACAGGGAGGAGAGCAGTACTTC. This gives the protein CASSLSQGGEQYF.

The chain uses TRBV7-9 and TRBJ2-2; a possible D gene is TRBD1 (6 bases). Trimming took 6 bases from V and 2 from J, leaving 19 bases between them. The germline CDR1 and CDR2 sequences are SEHNR and FQNEAQ (reference sequence). This CDR3 contains 17 residues. The chain's CDR3 is CASSQSARGPNTGELFF. CDR3 nucleotide sequence: TGTGCCAGCAGTCAATCCGCCAGGGGCCCAAACACCGGGGAGCTGTTTTTT.

The chain has TRBV27 and TRBJ1-2; D not resolved. V was shortened by 3 bases and J by 8 bases, with 16 bases between the two germline ends. Germline V CDR1 and CDR2: MNHEY, SMNVEV (reference sequence). This CDR3 contains 14 residues. CDR3 sequence: CASSFSSGLRGYTF. CDR3 sequence (DNA): TGTGCCAGCAGTTTTAGCAGTGGGCTTCGAGGCTACACCTTC.

The chain is built from TRBV2 and TRBJ1-3; the D is unclear. In germline, CDR1 is SNHLY, CDR2 FYNNEI. V lost 6 bases to trimming and J lost 0 bases, with 15 bases between them. There are 16 residues in the CDR3. CDR3 sequence reads: CASRTTPASSGNTIYF. CDR3 sequence (DNA): TGTGCCAGCAGGACCACCCCAGCAAGCTCTGGAAACACCATATATTTT.

The V and J genes are TRBV6-5 and TRBJ2-1, with a possible D match to TRBD1 (6 bases). Deletions cut 8 bases from V and 4 bases from J, with 18 bases between. This CDR3 has 15 amino acids. Germline CDR1 and CDR2: MNHEY and SVGAGI. The CDR3: CASVPRGMGYNEQFF. CDR3 nucleotide sequence: TGTGCCAGCGTCCCAAGGGGGATGGGATACAATGAGCAGTTCTTC.

The chain is built from TRBV2 and TRBJ1-6; 7 bases are shared with TRBD1. Germline CDR1 and CDR2: SNHLY and FYNNEI. This CDR3 region has 13 residues. V trimming: 6 bases; J trimming: 6 bases; junction bases outside the gene matches: 2. The CDR3 coding sequence is TGTGCCAGCAGGGGACAGTTTAATTCACCCCTCCACTTT. The encoded protein is CASRGQFNSPLHF.

The rearrangement uses TRBV10-3 and TRBJ1-5; no definite D call. The CDR3 contains 15 residues. Trimming stripped 0 bases from V and 0 bases from J, with 6 bases between. In germline, CDR1 is ENHRY, CDR2 SYGVKD. CDR3 bases: TGTGCCATCAGTGAGTCGTCCGTTAGCAATCAGCCCCAGCATTTT. Protein: CAISESSVSNQPQHF.

The chain links TRBV19 to TRBJ1-5; the D is unclear. The germline V gene has CDR1 LNHDA and CDR2 SQIVND (reference sequence). V was cut by 11 bases and J by 1 base, with 12 bases left in between. The CDR3 covers 13 residues. CDR3 DNA: TGTGCCGCCAACCGTGGCAGCAATCAGCCCCAGCATTTT. Protein: CAANRGSNQPQHF.